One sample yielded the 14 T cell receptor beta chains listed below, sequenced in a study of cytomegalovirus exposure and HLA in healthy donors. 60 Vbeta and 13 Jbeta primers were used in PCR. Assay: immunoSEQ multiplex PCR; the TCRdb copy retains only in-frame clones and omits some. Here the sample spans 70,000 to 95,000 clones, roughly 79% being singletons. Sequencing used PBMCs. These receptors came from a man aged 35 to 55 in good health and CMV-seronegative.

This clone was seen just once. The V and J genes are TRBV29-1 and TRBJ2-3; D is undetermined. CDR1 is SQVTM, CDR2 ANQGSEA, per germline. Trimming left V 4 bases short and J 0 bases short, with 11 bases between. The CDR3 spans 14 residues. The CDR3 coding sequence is TGCAGCGTTGCAGGAACTCCTAGCACAGATACGCAGTATTTT. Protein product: CSVAGTPSTDTQYF.

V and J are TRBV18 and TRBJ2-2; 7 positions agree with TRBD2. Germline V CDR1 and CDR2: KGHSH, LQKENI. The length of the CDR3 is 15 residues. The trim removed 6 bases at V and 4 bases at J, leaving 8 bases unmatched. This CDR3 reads CASSPGTTSTGELFF. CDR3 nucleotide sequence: TGTGCCAGCTCCCCCGGGACTACCTCCACCGGGGAGCTGTTTTTT.

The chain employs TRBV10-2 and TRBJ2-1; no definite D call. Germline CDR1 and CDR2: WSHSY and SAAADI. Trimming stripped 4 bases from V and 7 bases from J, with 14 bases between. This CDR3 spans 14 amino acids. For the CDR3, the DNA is TGCGCCAGCAGTGGGCCACCTGAGAGGAATGAGCAGTTCTTC. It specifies CASSGPPERNEQFF.

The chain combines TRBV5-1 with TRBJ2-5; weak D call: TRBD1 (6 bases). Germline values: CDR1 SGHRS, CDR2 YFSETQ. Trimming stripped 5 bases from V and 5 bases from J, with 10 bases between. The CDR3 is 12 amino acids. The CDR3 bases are TGCGCCAGCAGACAGGGCGGGGAGACCCAGTACTTC. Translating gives CASRQGGETQYF.

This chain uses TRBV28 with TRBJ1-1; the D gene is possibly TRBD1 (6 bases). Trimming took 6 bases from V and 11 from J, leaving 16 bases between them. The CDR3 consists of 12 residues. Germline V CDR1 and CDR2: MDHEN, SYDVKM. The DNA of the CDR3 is TGTGCCAGCAGCCTGGGGGCCCGCCGGGCTTTCTTT. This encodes CASSLGARRAFF.

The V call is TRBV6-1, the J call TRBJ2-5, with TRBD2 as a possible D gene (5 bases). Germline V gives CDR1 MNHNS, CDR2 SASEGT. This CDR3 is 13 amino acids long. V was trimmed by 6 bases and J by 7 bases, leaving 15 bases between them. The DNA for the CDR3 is TGTGCCAGCAGGGGGTACGAAAGCGGGACCCAGTACTTC. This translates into CASRGYESGTQYF.

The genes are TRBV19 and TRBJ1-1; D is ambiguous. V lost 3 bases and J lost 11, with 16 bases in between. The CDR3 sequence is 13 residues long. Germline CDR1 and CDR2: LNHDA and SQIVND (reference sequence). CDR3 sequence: CASSIGVAGSAFF. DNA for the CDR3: TGTGCCAGTAGTATTGGGGTGGCGGGTTCGGCTTTCTTT.

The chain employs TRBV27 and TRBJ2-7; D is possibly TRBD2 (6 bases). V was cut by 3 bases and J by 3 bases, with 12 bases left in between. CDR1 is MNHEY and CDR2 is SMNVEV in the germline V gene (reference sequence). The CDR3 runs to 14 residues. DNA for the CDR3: TGTGCCAGCAGTTTTGGAGCGGGCGGCTACGAGCAGTACTTC. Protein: CASSFGAGGYEQYF.

CDR3 sequence: CAILTEVEQFF. The CDR3 region has the DNA TGTGCCATCCTGACAGAGGTTGAGCAGTTCTTC. The V call is TRBV10-3, the J call TRBJ2-1, with D tentatively TRBD1 (5 bases). Trimming removed 8 bases at V and 9 bases at J, with 11 bases between. Germline V gene sequence: CDR1 ENHRY, CDR2 SYGVKD. There are 11 residues in the CDR3.

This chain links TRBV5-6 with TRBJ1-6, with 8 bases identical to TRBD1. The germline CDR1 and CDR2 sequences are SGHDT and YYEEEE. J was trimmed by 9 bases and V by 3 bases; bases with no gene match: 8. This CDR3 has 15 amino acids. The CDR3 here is CASSSPGGVGSPLHF. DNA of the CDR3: TGTGCCAGCAGCTCCCCAGGGGGCGTCGGTTCACCCCTCCACTTT. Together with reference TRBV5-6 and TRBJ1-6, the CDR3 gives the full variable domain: DAGVTQSPTHLIKTRGQQVTLRCSPKSGHDTVSWYQQALGQGPQFIFQYYEEEERQRGNFPDRFSGHQFPNYSSELNVNALLLGDSALYLCASSSPGGVGSPLHFGNGTRLTVT.

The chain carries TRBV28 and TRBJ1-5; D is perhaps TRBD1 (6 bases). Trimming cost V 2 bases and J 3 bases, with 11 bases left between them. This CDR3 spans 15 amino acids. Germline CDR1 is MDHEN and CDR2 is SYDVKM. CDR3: CASSLQGQLNQPQHF. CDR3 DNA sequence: TGTGCCAGCAGTTTACAAGGACAGCTCAATCAGCCCCAGCATTTT.

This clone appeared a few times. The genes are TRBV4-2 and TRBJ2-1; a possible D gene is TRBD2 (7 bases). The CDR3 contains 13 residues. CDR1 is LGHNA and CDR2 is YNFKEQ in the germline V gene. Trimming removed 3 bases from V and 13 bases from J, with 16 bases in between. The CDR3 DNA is TGTGCCAGCAGCCATCGTGATGGGGGGGGCCAGTTCTTC. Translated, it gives CASSHRDGGGQFF.

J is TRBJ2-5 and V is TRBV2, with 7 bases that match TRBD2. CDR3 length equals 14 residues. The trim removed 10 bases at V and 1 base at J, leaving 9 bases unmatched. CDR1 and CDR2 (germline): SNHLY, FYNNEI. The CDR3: CATMGGAGQETQYF. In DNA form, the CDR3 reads TGTGCCACCATGGGAGGGGCGGGCCAAGAGACCCAGTACTTC.

The CDR3 loop is CASSSFTGTGGNQPQHF. For the CDR3, the DNA is TGTGCCAGCAGCTCGTTCACTGGGACAGGGGGTAATCAGCCCCAGCATTTT. This chain uses TRBV5-6 with TRBJ1-5; TRBD1 matches at 11 bases. Germline V gene data show CDR1 as SGHDT and CDR2 as YYEEEE. With 3 bases clipped from V and 4 bases from J, the junction kept 9 bases outside the gene matches. There are 17 residues in the CDR3.